This is a list of T cell receptor beta chains from one sample in a study of shared clonotypes between healthy human individuals. Assay: immunoSEQ multiplex PCR; the TCRdb copy retains only in-frame clones and omits some. The data contain about 2 million clones, approximately 95% of them singletons. Sequencing input: naive CD8+ T cells sorted from blood. Receptors originate from a man between 18 and 35 years old in good health. The CDR3 runs from the conserved cysteine through the conserved F or W. Fields, in order: V gene, D gene, clone size, J gene, CDR3 DNA, CDR3 protein. A D gene is named only where the DNA matches it firmly. Clone sizes are given selectively: once, few, many, or a class where the clone is expanded.

>TRBV6-6|TRBD2|NA|TRBJ2-1
TGTGCCAGCAGTTATTTCGGGACTAGCGGGGGGAATGAGCAGTTCTTC
CASSYFGTSGGNEQFF
>TRBV4-1|NA|once|TRBJ2-1
TGCGCCAGCAGCCCCTACAGGGCTAATGAGCAGTTCTTC
CASSPYRANEQFF
>TRBV27|TRBD1|NA|TRBJ1-2
TGTGCCAGCAGTTGGAGGACAGGGGGAGGCTACACCTTC
CASSWRTGGGYTF
>TRBV15|TRBD2|NA|TRBJ2-1
TGTGCCACCAGCAGAGACCAGGGGACTAGTAACGAGCAGTTCTTC
CATSRDQGTSNEQFF
>TRBV25-1|TRBD1|few|TRBJ2-7
TGTGCCAGCAGGAGGACAGGGGACGGATACGAGCAGTACTTC
CASRRTGDGYEQYF
>TRBV27|NA|NA|TRBJ1-2
TGTGCCAGCAGTTCAATTATCCCGACAGGAGCCCACTATGGCTACACCTTC
CASSSIIPTGAHYGYTF
>TRBV11-2|NA|NA|TRBJ2-5
TGTGCCAGCAGTTTTGTCCTTACGGAGACCCAGTACTTC
CASSFVLTETQYF
>TRBV9|NA|NA|TRBJ2-5
TGTGCCAGCAGCGTAGTGGCGGGATCAGAGACCCAGTACTTC
CASSVVAGSETQYF
>TRBV4-1|NA|NA|TRBJ1-1
TGCGCCAGCAGCGTCCTGGGGGTTTCTGAAGCTTTCTTT
CASSVLGVSEAFF
>TRBV28|NA|NA|TRBJ1-2
TGTGCCAGCAGTTCAACCGCTAACTATGGCTACACCTTC
CASSSTANYGYTF
>TRBV27|NA|NA|TRBJ2-1
TGTGCCAGCGGCCTCCAGGGTTGGGGGGATGGTTTGGTTAACAATGAGCAGTTCTTC
CASGLQGWGDGLVNNEQFF
>TRBV6-1|NA|NA|TRBJ2-7
TGTGCCAGCAGTCTCTCCCTCCAGGAGCAGTACTTC
CASSLSLQEQYF
>TRBV6-1|TRBD2|once|TRBJ2-5
TGTGCCAGCAGTGAAGTAGGGGTAGCGGGAGGCGCGACCCAGTACTTC
CASSEVGVAGGATQYF
>TRBV4-1|NA|NA|TRBJ2-2
TGCGCCAGCAGCCAGGGAGTAGACCTCGGGGAGCTGTTTTTT
CASSQGVDLGELFF
>TRBV6-1|TRBD1|NA|TRBJ1-1
TGTGCCAGCAGTGAAGGACAGGGGTTCACTGAAGCTTTCTTT
CASSEGQGFTEAFF
>TRBV29-1|NA|NA|TRBJ2-2
TGCAGCGTTGAAGATCTTGGGGGAACAGGCACCGGGGAGCTGTTTTTT
CSVEDLGGTGTGELFF
>TRBV2|TRBD2|NA|TRBJ2-5
TGTGCCAGCAGTTCTACCCGACTAGCGGGGGAGGAGACCCAGTACTTC
CASSSTRLAGEETQYF
>TRBV5-1|NA|NA|TRBJ2-5
TGCGCCAGCAGCTTGTACGCAGGGTCTGGTGAGACCCAGTACTTC
CASSLYAGSGETQYF
>TRBV10-1|NA|once|TRBJ2-5
TGCGCCAGCAGTGGAAGGGCACAAGAGGAGACCCAGTACTTC
CASSGRAQEETQYF
>TRBV9|NA|NA|TRBJ2-1
TGTGCCAGCAACGAGCAGTTCTTC
CASNEQFF
>TRBV4-1|NA|NA|TRBJ2-2
TGCGCCAGCAGCCAAGCACCTTGGGTGGAAGGGAACACCGGGGAGCTGTTTTTT
CASSQAPWVEGNTGELFF
>TRBV27|NA|NA|TRBJ1-2
TGTGCCAGCAGTTCGAAAGTGGACCGGATTCCGAATGGCTACACCTTC
CASSSKVDRIPNGYTF
>TRBV5-1|TRBD2|NA|TRBJ2-1
TGCGCCAGCAGCTTGACCAGCGGGATCCCTAGTCTCTCCTACAATGAGCAGTTCTTC
CASSLTSGIPSLSYNEQFF
>TRBV9|TRBD2|NA|TRBJ2-3
TGTGCCAGCAGCGGACCGGGACTAGCGAATACGCAGTATTTT
CASSGPGLANTQYF
>TRBV19|NA|NA|TRBJ1-5
TGTGCCAGTAGTACCCGCTCCGAGCCCCAGCATTTT
CASSTRSEPQHF